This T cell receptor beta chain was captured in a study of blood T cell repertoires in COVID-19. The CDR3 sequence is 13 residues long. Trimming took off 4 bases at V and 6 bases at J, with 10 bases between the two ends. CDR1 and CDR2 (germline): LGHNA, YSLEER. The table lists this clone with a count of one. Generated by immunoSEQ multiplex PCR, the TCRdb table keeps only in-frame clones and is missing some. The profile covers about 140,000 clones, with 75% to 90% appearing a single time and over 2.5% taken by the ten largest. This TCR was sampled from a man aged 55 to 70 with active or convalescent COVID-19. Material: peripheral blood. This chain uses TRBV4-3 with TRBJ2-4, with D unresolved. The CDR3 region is CASSLGAGNIQYF. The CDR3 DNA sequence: TGCGCCAGCAGCCTTGGAGCTGGAAACATTCAGTACTTC.